The 23 T cell receptor beta chains below were found in one sample sequenced in a study of cytomegalovirus exposure and HLA in healthy donors (dated by TCRdb to 2016 to 2017). The library was obtained by the immunoSEQ multiplex PCR assay. The multiplex PCR relied on a mix of 60 forward primers for TCR Vbeta segments and 13 reverse primers for TCR Jbeta segments. In its TCRdb copy, this immuneACCESS table keeps in-frame sequences only and misses some clones. Where compared with another copy, unresolved V genes explain less than half of these, and the others have no known cause. Here the sample has about 120,000 clones; roughly three quarters occur a single time. 1.5% to 2% of the sample lies in the top ten. Sequenced sample: PBMCs. The receptors come from a woman under 30 in good health and CMV-seronegative.

V and J are TRBV19 and TRBJ2-7, with 9 nucleotides matching TRBD1. The CDR3 consists of 14 residues. Germline CDR1 and CDR2: LNHDA and SQIVND (reference sequence). J was trimmed by 4 bases and V by 5 bases; bases with no gene match: 6. CDR3 protein: CASSPGTGLYEQYF. The CDR3 coding sequence is TGTGCCAGTAGTCCCGGGACAGGGTTGTACGAGCAGTACTTC.

This clone was detected once. This CDR3 reads CASSEGGGNTEAFF. The CDR3 coding sequence is TGTGCCAGCAGTGAAGGGGGAGGGAACACTGAAGCTTTCTTT. The chain is built from TRBV6-1 and TRBJ1-1; unclear D gene. Per germline, CDR1 MNHNS and CDR2 SASEGT. The V end lost 1 base, the J end lost 1 base, and 7 bases lay between the germline ends. CDR3 length: 14 amino acids.

This clone occurred a few times. This chain links TRBV5-1 with TRBJ2-2; D not resolved. The CDR3 totals 14 residues. Trimming pared 1 base from V and 2 bases from J, leaving 6 bases between. Germline CDR1 and CDR2: SGHRS and YFSETQ. The CDR3 protein is CASSLSVNTGELFF. CDR3 bases: TGCGCCAGCAGCTTGTCAGTTAACACCGGGGAGCTGTTTTTT.

The count of this clone is one. The rearrangement joins TRBV7-9 to TRBJ1-1, with 8 nucleotides matching TRBD1. The junction had 6 bases not matched to a gene; V was cut back by 1 base and J by 5 bases. The CDR3 is 15 residues long. Looked up from germline, CDR1 is SEHNR and CDR2 is FQNEAQ (reference sequence). In DNA form, the CDR3 reads TGTGCCAGCAGCTTAGGCGACAGGGGAGGGACTGAAGCTTTCTTT. Translation: CASSLGDRGGTEAFF.

The chain recombines TRBV6-6 with TRBJ2-7; a possible D gene is TRBD2 (7 bases). V lost 8 bases and J lost 6, with 17 bases in between. CDR3 size: 13 residues. Per the germline V gene, CDR1 is MNHNY and CDR2 is SVGAGI (reference sequence). The CDR3 nucleotides read TGTGCCAGCGAGCGACTAAGGGGGGGCGAGCAGTACTTC. Protein product: CASERLRGGEQYF.

V gene TRBV4-1 combines with J gene TRBJ1-1, with TRBD1 as a possible D gene (6 bases). V was cut by 1 base and J by 6 bases, with 15 bases left in between. CDR3 length: 15 amino acids. Looked up from germline, CDR1 is MGHRA and CDR2 is YSYEKL. This CDR3 reads CASSQGQGLGAEAFF. CDR3 nucleotides: TGCGCCAGCAGCCAAGGGCAGGGGCTCGGCGCTGAAGCTTTCTTT.

The chain uses TRBV28 and TRBJ2-3; 7 bases map to TRBD1. The CDR3 loop spans 15 amino acids. V dropped 3 bases and J dropped 2; count of bases not matched to a gene: 5. Germline values: CDR1 MDHEN, CDR2 SYDVKM. CDR3 sequence (DNA): TGTGCCAGCAGTTTTCCCAGGGGGTACACAGATACGCAGTATTTT. Translation gives CASSFPRGYTDTQYF.

The chain uses TRBV7-8 and TRBJ1-2; possibly TRBD1 for D (6 bases). Trimming left V 5 bases short and J 7 bases short, with 20 bases between. The CDR3 extends over 15 amino acids. The germline CDR1 and CDR2 sequences are SGHVS and FQNEAQ. The CDR3 region is CASSPGGGGAGGYTF. The CDR3 DNA follows: TGTGCCAGCAGCCCCGGAGGGGGGGGCGCGGGTGGCTACACCTTC.

The chain employs TRBV5-1 and TRBJ2-7; TRBD2 matches 9 bases. CDR1 and CDR2 (germline): SGHRS, YFSETQ. V lost 5 bases and J lost 0; bases outside the gene matches: 6. CDR3 size: 15 residues. The CDR3 DNA follows: TGCGCCAGCAGACTAGCGGGTGTTAGCTCCTACGAGCAGTACTTC. Encoded protein: CASRLAGVSSYEQYF.

The V call is TRBV10-1, the J call TRBJ1-1; D not certain. This CDR3 has 14 residues. V gave up 0 bases and J gave up 9 bases, with 14 bases separating them. Germline V lookup: CDR1 WNHNN, CDR2 SYGVQD (reference sequence). CDR3 loop: CASSESEGWGKAFF. The CDR3 DNA reads as TGCGCCAGCAGTGAGTCGGAGGGTTGGGGAAAAGCTTTCTTT.

The chain carries TRBV28 and TRBJ1-2, with D perhaps TRBD1 (6 bases). Trimming left V 3 bases short and J 9 bases short, with 17 bases between. The V gene's germline CDR1 is MDHEN and CDR2 SYDVKM. The CDR3 length is 14 residues. CDR3 nucleotides: TGTGCCAGCAGTTTGGGGGACACTGTGTTGAGCTACACCTTC. As protein: CASSLGDTVLSYTF.

V is TRBV9 and J is TRBJ2-7; 8 bases align to TRBD1. Germline V gene data show CDR1 as SGDLS and CDR2 as YYNGEE. V lost 3 bases and J lost 4; bases outside the gene matches: 15. CDR3 length equals 17 residues. As DNA, the CDR3 is TGTGCCAGCAGCGCCTCTCTAGGACAGGGAGATGGGTACGAGCAGTACTTC. As protein: CASSASLGQGDGYEQYF.

This chain uses TRBV29-1 with TRBJ2-7; 8 bases line up with TRBD1. Trimming at V came to 4 bases and at J to 1 base, leaving 6 bases not matched to a gene. Per the germline V gene, CDR1 is SQVTM and CDR2 is ANQGSEA. This CDR3 has 14 amino acids. The CDR3 region has the DNA TGCAGCGTTGCTATGCAGGGGGCATCCTACGAGCAGTACTTC. Protein: CSVAMQGASYEQYF.

CDR3 sequence (DNA): TGTGCCAGCAGTTTATGGGGCCTCTACGAGCAGTACTTC. Translation gives CASSLWGLYEQYF. V is TRBV28 and J is TRBJ2-7, with unresolved D. Trimming shortened V by 0 bases and J by 3 bases, and 6 bases separated the two germline ends. This CDR3 is 13 amino acids long. The germline V gene has CDR1 MDHEN and CDR2 SYDVKM.

This chain connects TRBV4-1 to TRBJ2-1, with D uncertain. The CDR3 contains 12 residues. CDR1 and CDR2 from the germline V gene are MGHRA and YSYEKL. Trimming left V 1 base short and J 10 bases short, with 8 bases between. DNA of the CDR3: TGCGCCAGCAGCCAAGTCCGACAAGAGCAGTTCTTC. Its translation is CASSQVRQEQFF.

The chain recombines TRBV28 with TRBJ2-7; TRBD1 is a possible D gene (5 bases). The CDR3 sequence is 14 residues long. Germline V gives CDR1 MDHEN, CDR2 SYDVKM. V was trimmed by 6 bases and J by 3 bases, leaving 15 bases between them. The DNA for the CDR3 is TGTGCCAGCAGACCCCAGCAGGGAATCTACGAGCAGTACTTC. Translating it yields CASRPQQGIYEQYF.

The chain has TRBV6-6 and TRBJ1-6; 7 bases are a match to TRBD1. V lost 0 bases and J lost 9; bases outside the gene matches: 5. The length of the CDR3 is 15 residues. Germline values: CDR1 MNHNY, CDR2 SVGAGI (reference sequence). The CDR3 loop reads CASSYSWDSGSPLHF. As DNA, the CDR3 is TGTGCCAGCAGTTACTCCTGGGACAGTGGTTCACCCCTCCACTTT.

The rearrangement links TRBV1 to TRBJ2-1; the D call in the table, TRBD2, was not verified against the DNA. TRBV1 is a pseudogene locus. The CDR3 has 16 residues. CDR3 nucleotides: TGCACCAGTATATGGACTAGCGGGGGGATTTACAATGAGCAGTTCTTC. It encodes CTSIWTSGGIYNEQFF.

On this clone itself: Mismatch with germline at one junction end may stem from a read error. The chain joins TRBV7-2 to TRBJ1-1; a possible D gene is TRBD1 (5 bases). CDR3 length: 13 amino acids. Germline V gene lookup returns CDR1 SGHTA and CDR2 FQGNSA. The CDR3 coding sequence is TGCGCTGAGCTTACACGAGCAGGGTCTGAAGCTTTCTTT. This gives the protein CAELTRAGSEAFF.

V usage is TRBV7-3 and J usage is TRBJ1-1, with D perhaps matching TRBD1 (5 bases). Trimming removed 4 bases from V and 2 bases from J, with 8 bases in between. CDR1 is SGHTA and CDR2 is FQGTGA in the germline V gene. This CDR3 has 13 residues. CDR3 bases: TGTGCCAGCAGCTACGACAGCAACACTGAAGCTTTCTTT. Translating it yields CASSYDSNTEAFF.

The chain uses TRBV4-1 and TRBJ1-2; D is uncertain. V was trimmed by 0 bases and J by 5 bases, leaving 10 bases between them. The length of the CDR3 is 14 residues. Germline loops: CDR1 MGHRA, CDR2 YSYEKL. CDR3: CASSQDPGRYGYTF. In DNA form, the CDR3 reads TGCGCCAGCAGCCAAGATCCAGGAAGGTATGGCTACACCTTC.

The chain recombines TRBV19 with TRBJ1-1, with 8 bases aligning to TRBD1. The CDR3 covers 12 residues. Trimming cost V 10 bases and J 4 bases; bases outside gene matches: 5. Germline CDR1 and CDR2: LNHDA and SQIVND (reference sequence). The CDR3 region is CATATGATEAFF. The CDR3 bases are TGTGCCACCGCGACAGGGGCCACTGAAGCTTTCTTT.

The chain carries TRBV21-1 and TRBJ2-4; the table's D call of TRBD2 was not tested on the DNA. TRBV21-1 is a listed pseudogene. CDR3 size: 18 residues. The CDR3 DNA is TGTGCCAGCCCCCCCCCTGAACCGGGGTTGGGGGCCAAAAACATTCAGTACTTC. Its translation is CASPPPEPGLGAKNIQYF.